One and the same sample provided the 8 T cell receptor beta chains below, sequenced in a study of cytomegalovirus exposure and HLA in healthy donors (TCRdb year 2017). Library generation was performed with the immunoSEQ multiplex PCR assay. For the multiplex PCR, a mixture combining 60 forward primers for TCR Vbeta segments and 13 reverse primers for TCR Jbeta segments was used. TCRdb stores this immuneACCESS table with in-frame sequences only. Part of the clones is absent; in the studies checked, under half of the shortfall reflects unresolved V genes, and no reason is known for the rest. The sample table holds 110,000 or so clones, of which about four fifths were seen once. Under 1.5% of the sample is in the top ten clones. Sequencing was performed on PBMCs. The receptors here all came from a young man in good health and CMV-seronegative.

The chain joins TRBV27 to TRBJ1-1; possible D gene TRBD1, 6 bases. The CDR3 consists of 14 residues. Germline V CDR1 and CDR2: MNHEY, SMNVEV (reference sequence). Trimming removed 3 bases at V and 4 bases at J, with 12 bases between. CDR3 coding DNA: TGTGCCAGCAGTTTCAGGGGAGGGTTCACTGAAGCTTTCTTT. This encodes CASSFRGGFTEAFF.

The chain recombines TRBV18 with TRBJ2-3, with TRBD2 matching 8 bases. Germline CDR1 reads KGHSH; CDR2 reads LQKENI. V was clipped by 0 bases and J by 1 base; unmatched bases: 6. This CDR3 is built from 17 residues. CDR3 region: CASSPPLRGGRTDTQYF. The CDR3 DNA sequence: TGTGCCAGCTCACCACCGCTACGCGGGGGGCGCACAGATACGCAGTATTTT.

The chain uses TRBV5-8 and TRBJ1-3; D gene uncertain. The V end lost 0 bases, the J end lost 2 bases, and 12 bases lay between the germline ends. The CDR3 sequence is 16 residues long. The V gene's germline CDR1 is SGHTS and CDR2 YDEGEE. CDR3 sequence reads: CASSLVGRPTGNTIYF. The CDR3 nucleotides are TGTGCCAGCAGCTTGGTGGGCAGGCCCACTGGAAACACCATATATTTT. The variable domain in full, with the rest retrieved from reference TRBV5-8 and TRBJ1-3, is EAGVTQSPTHLIKTRGQQATLRCSPISGHTSVYWYQQALGLGLQFLLWYDEGEERNRGNFPPRFSGRQFPNYSSELNVNALELEDSALYLCASSLVGRPTGNTIYFGEGSWLTVV.

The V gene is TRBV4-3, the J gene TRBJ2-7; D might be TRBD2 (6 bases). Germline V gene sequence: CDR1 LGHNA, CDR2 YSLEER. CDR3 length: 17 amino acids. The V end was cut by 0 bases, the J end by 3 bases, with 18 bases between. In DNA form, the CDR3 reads TGCGCCAGCAGCCAAGAGTCGGTCGGAGGGTCCAGCTACGAGCAGTACTTC. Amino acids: CASSQESVGGSSYEQYF.

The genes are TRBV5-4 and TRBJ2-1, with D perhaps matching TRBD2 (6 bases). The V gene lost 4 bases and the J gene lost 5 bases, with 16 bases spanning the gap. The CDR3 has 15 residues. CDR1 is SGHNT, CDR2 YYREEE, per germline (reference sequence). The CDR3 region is CASSASGDFDNEQFF. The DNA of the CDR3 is TGTGCCAGCAGCGCCTCGGGGGACTTCGACAATGAGCAGTTCTTC.

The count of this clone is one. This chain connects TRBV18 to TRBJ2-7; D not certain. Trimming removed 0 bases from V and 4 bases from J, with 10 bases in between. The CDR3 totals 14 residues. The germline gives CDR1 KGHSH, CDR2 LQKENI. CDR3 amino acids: CASSPPGQIYEQYF. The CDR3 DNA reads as TGTGCCAGCTCACCACCGGGCCAAATTTACGAGCAGTACTTC.

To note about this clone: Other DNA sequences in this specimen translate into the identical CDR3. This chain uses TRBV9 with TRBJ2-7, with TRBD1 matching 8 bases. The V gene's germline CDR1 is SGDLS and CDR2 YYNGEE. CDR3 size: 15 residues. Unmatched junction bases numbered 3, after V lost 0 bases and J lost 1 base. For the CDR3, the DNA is TGTGCCAGCAGCGTAGGACAGGGGCCTTCCTACGAGCAGTACTTC. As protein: CASSVGQGPSYEQYF. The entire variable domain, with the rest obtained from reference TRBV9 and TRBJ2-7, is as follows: DSGVTQTPKHLITATGQRVTLRCSPRSGDLSVYWYQQSLDQGLQFLIQYYNGEERAKGNILERFSAQQFPDLHSELNLSSLELGDSALYFCASSVGQGPSYEQYFGPGTRLTVT.

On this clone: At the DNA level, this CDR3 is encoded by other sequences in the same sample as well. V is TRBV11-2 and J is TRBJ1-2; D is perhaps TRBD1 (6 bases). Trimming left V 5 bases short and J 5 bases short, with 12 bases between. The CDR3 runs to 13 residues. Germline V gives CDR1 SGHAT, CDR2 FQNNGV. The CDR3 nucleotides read TGTGCCAGCAGCCGTGACAGGTTGTATGGCTACACCTTC. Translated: CASSRDRLYGYTF.